These T cell receptor beta chains were read from a single sample in a study of blood T cell repertoires in COVID-19. Produced via immunoSEQ multiplex PCR; TCRdb's table is partial and in-frame only. The sample includes about 170,000 clones, about four fifths of them seen just once. Sample: peripheral blood. These receptors all stem from a middle-aged man who had recovered from COVID-19. Each CDR3 is given with its conserved first and last residue. Each record gives: D gene, J gene, V gene, clone size, CDR3 DNA, CDR3 protein. D genes are given only for firm matches. Clone size is shown for a subset of rows, as once, few, many or a class of expanded clone.

.,TRBJ2-3,TRBV27,few,TGTGCCAGCAGTCCCGGGGACACTTGGGGCCCAGATACGCAGTATTTT,CASSPGDTWGPDTQYF
.,TRBJ2-1,TRBV4-3,few,TGCGCCAGCAGCCAAGACTTAGAATACAATGAGCAGTTCTTC,CASSQDLEYNEQFF
TRBD2,TRBJ2-1,TRBV15,.,TGTGCCACCGTAGCGGGAGGCCTCCACAATGAGCAGTTCTTC,CATVAGGLHNEQFF
.,TRBJ2-1,TRBV7-9,.,TGTGCCAGCAGCTTAGGCACGAGCTCCTACAATGAGCAGTTCTTC,CASSLGTSSYNEQFF
TRBD2,TRBJ2-3,TRBV4-3,.,TGCGCCAGCAGCCAAGTTAGCGGGATTAGCACAGATACGCAGTATTTT,CASSQVSGISTDTQYF
.,TRBJ2-5,TRBV7-2,.,TGTGCCAGCAGCTTCAGGGGAGAGACCCAGTACTTC,CASSFRGETQYF
.,TRBJ2-2,TRBV7-9,.,TGTGCCAGCAGCTTTTCGGTGAACGGGGAGCTGTTTTTT,CASSFSVNGELFF
TRBD1,TRBJ2-5,TRBV6-2/TRBV6-3,.,TGTGCCAGCAGTTACGGGGGACAGGGGGCGGGTGAGACCCAGTACTTC,CASSYGGQGAGETQYF
TRBD1,TRBJ2-1,TRBV15,.,TGTGCCACCAGCAGGCGGGGACAGGGGGCGTCCGCAGGCTACAATGAGCAGTTCTTC,CATSRRGQGASAGYNEQFF
TRBD2,TRBJ2-7,TRBV4-2,.,TGTGCCAGCAGCCAAGAGTTAGGAGTGGCGGGGGGGTACGAGCAGTACTTC,CASSQELGVAGGYEQYF
TRBD2,TRBJ2-3,TRBV6-5,.,TGTGCCAGCAGTCCCACTAGCGGGGGTACGCAGTATTTT,CASSPTSGGTQYF
.,TRBJ1-1,TRBV25-1,.,TGTGCCAGCGAACTAAACACTGAAGCTTTCTTT,CASELNTEAFF